These 32 T cell receptor beta chains share one sample of origin, sequenced in a study of tumour-infiltrating T cells in Burkitt lymphoma. The protocol was immunoSEQ multiplex PCR, while the TCRdb copy is restricted to in-frame clones and leaves out a portion. The repertoire includes several thousand clones, over 9% of them detected once, and approximately 2.3% sits in the top ten. Sequencing was carried out using tumor tissue. The receptors were gathered from a human donor with diffuse large B-cell lymphoma.

This clone was seen a few times. This chain connects TRBV5-6 to TRBJ2-2, with D uncertain. V lost 4 bases, J lost 6 bases, and 4 bases lay in between. This CDR3 contains 11 residues. The germline gives CDR1 SGHDT, CDR2 YYEEEE. The CDR3 here is CASSHAGELFF. In nucleotides, the CDR3 is TGTGCCAGCAGCCACGCCGGGGAGCTGTTTTTT.

The V and J genes are TRBV18 and TRBJ1-2, with D possibly matching TRBD1 (5 bases). The germline V gene has CDR1 KGHSH and CDR2 LQKENI. CDR3 length: 16 residues. V was trimmed by 2 bases and J by 1 base, leaving 14 bases between them. CDR3 bases: TGTGCCAGCTCACCATCCAGGGTAGAATTTAACTATGGCTACACCTTC. Amino acid sequence: CASSPSRVEFNYGYTF. Drawing the rest from reference TRBV18 and TRBJ1-2, the complete variable domain is NAGVMQNPRHLVRRRGQEARLRCSPMKGHSHVYWYRQLPEEGLKFMVYLQKENIIDESGMPKERFSAEFPKEGPSILRIQQVVRGDSAAYFCASSPSRVEFNYGYTFGSGTRLTVV.

This clone has a handful of counts. The genes are TRBV13 and TRBJ1-2; D unclear. The CDR3 loop spans 12 amino acids. V lost 0 bases and J 5 bases, leaving 4 bases between the germline ends. Germline CDR1 is PRHDT and CDR2 is FYEKMQ (reference sequence). CDR3 in DNA: TGTGCCAGCAGCTTAGGCCAGTATGGCTACACCTTC. This translates into CASSLGQYGYTF.

The J gene is TRBJ2-7, the V gene TRBV28, with D uncertain. CDR1 and CDR2 (germline): MDHEN, SYDVKM. Trimming pared 4 bases from V and 0 bases from J, leaving 13 bases between. The CDR3 loop spans 15 amino acids. The CDR3 spells CASSSALSSSYEQYF. The CDR3 DNA sequence: TGTGCCAGCAGTTCTGCGCTCTCGAGCTCCTACGAGCAGTACTTC.

Comments on this clone: Other DNA sequences from this sample encode an identical CDR3 as well. The gene calls are TRBV19 and TRBJ1-6, with D tentatively TRBD1 (5 bases). Trimming pared 8 bases from V and 8 bases from J, leaving 16 bases between. The V gene's germline CDR1 is LNHDA and CDR2 SQIVND (reference sequence). The length of the CDR3 is 14 residues. The CDR3 DNA is TGTGCCAGTGTGGGACCAAACATAGATTCACCCCTCCACTTT. Translating gives CASVGPNIDSPLHF.

CDR3 region: CASSIPTSGQETQYF. As DNA, the CDR3 is TGTGCCAGCAGTATCCCAACATCGGGCCAAGAGACCCAGTACTTC. The chain carries TRBV28 and TRBJ2-5; no clear D gene. Deletions cut 5 bases from V and 1 base from J, with 14 bases between. The CDR3 is 15 amino acids. Germline V gene data show CDR1 as MDHEN and CDR2 as SYDVKM.

This chain joins TRBV10-3 and TRBJ1-2; D is unclear. Germline CDR1 reads ENHRY; CDR2 reads SYGVKD. V lost 2 bases to trimming and J lost 5 bases, with 6 bases between them. This CDR3 is built from 12 residues. In DNA, the CDR3 is TGTGCCATCAGTGAGGCGTTATATGGCTACACCTTC. Amino acid sequence: CAISEALYGYTF.

This clone was detected a few times. V is TRBV5-1 and J is TRBJ1-2; tentative D call: TRBD1 (5 bases). Looked up from germline, CDR1 is SGHRS and CDR2 is YFSETQ. The CDR3 loop spans 13 amino acids. Trimming stripped 2 bases from V and 8 bases from J, with 13 bases between. In nucleotides, the CDR3 is TGCGCCAGCAGCTTCAGTTGGGGCGAGGGCTACACCTTC. Amino acid sequence: CASSFSWGEGYTF.

The chain carries TRBV5-1 and TRBJ2-7; 10 positions match TRBD1. CDR3 size: 19 residues. Per germline, CDR1 SGHRS and CDR2 YFSETQ. The V gene end was trimmed by 4 bases and the J gene end by 4 bases; junction bases not matched to a gene: 20. The CDR3 sequence is CASSKSDRGLGQGVYEQYF. The DNA for the CDR3 is TGCGCCAGCAGCAAATCCGACAGGGGGCTAGGGCAGGGTGTATACGAGCAGTACTTC. Full variable domain (rest looked up from reference TRBV5-1 and TRBJ2-7): KAGVTQTPRYLIKTRGQQVTLSCSPISGHRSVSWYQQTPGQGLQFLFEYFSETQRNKGNFPGRFSGRQFSNSRSEMNVSTLELGDSALYLCASSKSDRGLGQGVYEQYFGPGTRLTVT.

This clone was seen a handful of times. V is TRBV2 and J is TRBJ2-7; perhaps D is TRBD1 or TRBD2 (5 bases each). CDR1 and CDR2 from the germline V gene are SNHLY and FYNNEI. Trimming stripped 4 bases from V and 4 bases from J, with 17 bases between. This CDR3 region has 15 residues. The CDR3 loop reads CASSGETGPPYEQYF. The CDR3 bases are TGTGCCAGCAGTGGGGAGACGGGACCACCGTACGAGCAGTACTTC.

This sequence joins TRBV5-5 and TRBJ1-4; TRBD1 matches at 8 bases. CDR3 size: 14 residues. Losses at the gene ends were 0 bases for V and 5 bases for J; bases not matched to a gene: 0. Per germline, CDR1 SGHKS and CDR2 YYEKEE (reference sequence). For the CDR3, the DNA is TGTGCCAGCAGCTTGGCAGGGGGCAATGAAAAACTGTTTTTT. Protein product: CASSLAGGNEKLFF.

This clone turned up a few times. This chain connects TRBV7-8 to TRBJ1-2; TRBD1 matches at 9 bases. Per germline, CDR1 SGHVS and CDR2 FQNEAQ. This CDR3 comprises 15 residues. V shed 2 bases, J shed 3 bases, and the junction held 4 bases outside the gene matches. The CDR3 DNA reads TGTGCCAGCAGCTTAACAGGGGGCTGGGACTATGGCTACACCTTC. Protein: CASSLTGGWDYGYTF.

V usage is TRBV7-9 and J usage is TRBJ1-1; weak D call: TRBD1 (5 bases). V gave up 5 bases and J gave up 1 base, with 8 bases separating them. Germline-derived CDR1 and CDR2 are SEHNR and FQNEAQ (reference sequence). This CDR3 region has 13 residues. CDR3 sequence reads: CASSLGQNTEAFF. CDR3 in DNA: TGTGCCAGCAGCCTAGGACAGAACACTGAAGCTTTCTTT.

This clone was counted only a few times. This CDR3 reads CASTMDRLNEQYF. CDR3 in DNA: TGTGCCAGCACTATGGACAGGTTGAACGAGCAGTACTTC. The chain combines TRBV2 with TRBJ2-7; TRBD1 matches at 7 bases. The CDR3 is 13 residues long. Germline CDR1 SNHLY, CDR2 FYNNEI. V shed 7 bases, J shed 5 bases, and the junction held 8 bases outside the gene matches.

V gene TRBV27 combines with J gene TRBJ2-7; D may be TRBD2 (5 bases). The germline V and J ends were trimmed by 6 bases and 0 bases, with 15 bases remaining between them. Germline CDR1 reads MNHEY; CDR2 reads SMNVEV (reference sequence). The CDR3 length is 15 residues. CDR3 DNA sequence: TGTGCCAGCAGAGACCTGAGGGCCCCCTCCTACGAGCAGTACTTC. Encoded protein: CASRDLRAPSYEQYF.

The table lists this clone with a few counts. The genes are TRBV7-8 and TRBJ1-2; 7 positions agree with TRBD1. Looked up from germline, CDR1 is SGHVS and CDR2 is FQNEAQ. The CDR3 contains 14 residues. Trimming removed 5 bases from V and 8 bases from J; junction bases left unmatched: 11. The DNA for the CDR3 is TGTGCCAGCAGCGACCCCGACAGGGTATACGGCTACACCTTC. This codes for CASSDPDRVYGYTF.

V and J are TRBV4-3 and TRBJ1-5; 8 bases align to TRBD1. After removal of 6 bases from V and 1 base from J, the junction contained 5 bases not matched to a gene. This CDR3 is 15 amino acids long. Germline V gene lookup returns CDR1 LGHNA and CDR2 YSLEER. The CDR3: CASRQDRASNQPQHF. The CDR3 DNA follows: TGCGCCAGCAGACAGGACAGGGCCAGCAATCAGCCCCAGCATTTT.

This clone was counted only a few times. The CDR3 bases are TGCGCCAGCAGCTTGAGGGGGGCAAACGTAGGTAATGAGCAGTTCTTC. Residues: CASSLRGANVGNEQFF. The chain employs TRBV5-1 and TRBJ2-1; D tentatively reads TRBD1 or TRBD2 (6 bases each). The CDR3 spans 16 residues. V lost 1 base to trimming and J lost 7 bases, with 18 bases between them. Germline-derived CDR1 and CDR2 are SGHRS and YFSETQ.

The chain is built from TRBV6-5 and TRBJ2-3, with unresolved D. This CDR3 is 13 amino acids long. Germline CDR1 is MNHEY and CDR2 is SVGAGI. Trimming pared 7 bases from V and 1 base from J, leaving 9 bases between. The CDR3 coding sequence is TGTGCCAGCACCTCGCCGGGCACAGATACGCAGTATTTT. Its translation: CASTSPGTDTQYF.

This clone was recorded a few times. The chain uses TRBV6-5 and TRBJ2-1; possibly TRBD2 for D (5 bases). Germline V gene lookup returns CDR1 MNHEY and CDR2 SVGAGI. This CDR3 is 15 amino acids long. Trimming pared 0 bases from V and 7 bases from J, leaving 13 bases between. DNA for the CDR3: TGTGCCAGCAGTTACTCCCCGGGCCCGGGGAATGAGCAGTTCTTC. Protein: CASSYSPGPGNEQFF.

The chain carries TRBV9 and TRBJ2-2; the D is unclear. V was cut by 1 base and J by 7 bases, with 11 bases left in between. Germline V lookup: CDR1 SGDLS, CDR2 YYNGEE. This CDR3 is built from 14 residues. The CDR3 DNA is TGTGCCAGCAGCGTAAGTCTTGCCAACGGGGAGCTGTTTTTT. Amino acids: CASSVSLANGELFF.

This chain uses TRBV4-2 with TRBJ2-2; D is uncertain. The CDR3 extends over 18 amino acids. The germline V and J ends were trimmed by 0 bases and 2 bases, with 16 bases remaining between them. CDR1 and CDR2 (germline): LGHNA, YNFKEQ. The CDR3 protein is CASSQDLWDYLNTGELFF. CDR3 in DNA: TGTGCCAGCAGCCAAGATCTATGGGATTACCTTAACACCGGGGAGCTGTTTTTT.

CDR3 residues: CASRRVHSQETQYF. The CDR3 bases are TGTGCCAGCAGACGGGTGCACAGTCAAGAGACCCAGTACTTC. The chain links TRBV6-5 to TRBJ2-5; D uncertain. V shed 6 bases and J shed 2 bases, with 13 bases lying between them. Germline-derived CDR1 and CDR2 are MNHEY and SVGAGI. The CDR3 extends over 14 amino acids.

This clone was counted a few times. Compared with germline, one end of the junction differs, possibly owing to a read error. This specimen includes other DNA sequences encoding the same CDR3. This sequence joins TRBV14 and TRBJ2-5; TRBD2 agrees at 10 bases. The CDR3 length is 15 residues. Germline V gene sequence: CDR1 SGHDN, CDR2 FVKESK. The CDR3 DNA sequence: TGTGCCAGTAGCCACTTAGCGGGGGGTTGGGAGACCCAGTACTTC. Translated: CASSHLAGGWETQYF. Looking up the rest from reference TRBV14 and TRBJ2-5 gives the full variable domain: EAGVTQFPSHSVIEKGQTVTLRCDPISGHDNLYWYRRVMGKEIKFLLHFVKESKQDESGMPNNRFLAERTGGTYSTLKVQPAELEDSGVYFCASSHLAGGWETQYFGPGTRLLVL.

This clone was observed a few times. V and J are TRBV2 and TRBJ1-2, with D possibly matching TRBD1 (5 bases). CDR1 SNHLY and CDR2 FYNNEI come from the germline V gene. The CDR3 has 12 amino acids. V was pared by 6 bases and J by 7 bases, with 12 bases between. DNA of the CDR3: TGTGCCAGCAGCCAGGGAGCCCTTGGCTACACCTTC. Translation gives CASSQGALGYTF.

This clone was detected a few times. V gene TRBV4-3 combines with J gene TRBJ1-1; D remains unclear. The CDR3 extends over 12 amino acids. CDR1 and CDR2 (germline): LGHNA, YSLEER. V was shortened by 4 bases and J by 6 bases, with 9 bases between the two germline ends. The CDR3, as DNA: TGCGCCAGCAGCCGGAATTTTGCTGAAGCTTTCTTT. Encoded protein: CASSRNFAEAFF.

This clone turned up a few times. This chain uses TRBV5-8 with TRBJ2-7; 9 bases are a match to TRBD1. Trimming took 4 bases from V and 2 from J; bases not matched to a gene: 7. The germline CDR1 and CDR2 sequences are SGHTS and YDEGEE. This CDR3 comprises 15 residues. The CDR3 spells CASSDPGTGTYEQYF. CDR3 in DNA: TGTGCCAGCAGCGACCCCGGGACAGGGACCTACGAGCAGTACTTC.

This clone has more than one count but fewer than ten. The V call is TRBV19, the J call TRBJ1-5, with 7 bases identical to TRBD1. Germline V gene sequence: CDR1 LNHDA, CDR2 SQIVND (reference sequence). The CDR3 totals 15 residues. J was trimmed by 2 bases and V by 5 bases; bases with no gene match: 6. The CDR3 nucleotides are TGTGCCAGTAGTGCTGGGACAGTCGGCAATCAGCCCCAGCATTTT. This encodes CASSAGTVGNQPQHF.

This clone was recorded a few times. Here the CDR3 reads CASSFSSGTGGARSPLHF. The CDR3 DNA sequence: TGTGCCAGCAGCTTCTCAAGCGGGACAGGGGGCGCGAGGTCACCCCTCCACTTT. The chain links TRBV7-9 to TRBJ1-6; TRBD1 aligns across 12 bases. The V segment lost 3 bases and the J segment 10 bases; nucleotides outside the gene matches: 13. From germline, CDR1 is SEHNR and CDR2 FQNEAQ (reference sequence). This CDR3 has 18 amino acids.

This clone was detected a few times. The chain couples TRBV14 to TRBJ2-1, with TRBD1 as a possible D gene (6 bases). The germline CDR1 and CDR2 sequences are SGHDN and FVKESK. This CDR3 is 16 amino acids long. Trimming left V 1 base short and J 2 bases short, with 12 bases between. The chain's CDR3 is CASSQAPHRAYNEQFF. Written as DNA, the CDR3 is TGTGCCAGCAGCCAAGCCCCCCACAGGGCCTACAATGAGCAGTTCTTC. The full variable domain, rest sourced from reference TRBV14 and TRBJ2-1, is EAGVTQFPSHSVIEKGQTVTLRCDPISGHDNLYWYRRVMGKEIKFLLHFVKESKQDESGMPNNRFLAERTGGTYSTLKVQPAELEDSGVYFCASSQAPHRAYNEQFFGPGTRLTVL.

The V call is TRBV28, the J call TRBJ1-5, with TRBD1 matching over 9 bases. CDR1 and CDR2 from the germline V gene are MDHEN and SYDVKM. CDR3 size: 15 residues. With 5 bases clipped from V and 2 bases from J, the junction kept 4 bases outside the gene matches. In DNA, the CDR3 is TGTGCCAGCAGTCCGGACAGGGGCCGCAATCAGCCCCAGCATTTT. It is translated as CASSPDRGRNQPQHF.

The CDR3 bases are TGTGCCAGCAGCCGGGATACAGGGAGGGAGACCCAGTACTTC. This encodes CASSRDTGRETQYF. This chain joins TRBV4-2 and TRBJ2-5, with D perhaps matching TRBD1 or TRBD2 (6 bases each). The CDR3 is 14 residues long. Looked up from germline, CDR1 is LGHNA and CDR2 is YNFKEQ. V shed 4 bases and J shed 5 bases, with 14 bases lying between them.